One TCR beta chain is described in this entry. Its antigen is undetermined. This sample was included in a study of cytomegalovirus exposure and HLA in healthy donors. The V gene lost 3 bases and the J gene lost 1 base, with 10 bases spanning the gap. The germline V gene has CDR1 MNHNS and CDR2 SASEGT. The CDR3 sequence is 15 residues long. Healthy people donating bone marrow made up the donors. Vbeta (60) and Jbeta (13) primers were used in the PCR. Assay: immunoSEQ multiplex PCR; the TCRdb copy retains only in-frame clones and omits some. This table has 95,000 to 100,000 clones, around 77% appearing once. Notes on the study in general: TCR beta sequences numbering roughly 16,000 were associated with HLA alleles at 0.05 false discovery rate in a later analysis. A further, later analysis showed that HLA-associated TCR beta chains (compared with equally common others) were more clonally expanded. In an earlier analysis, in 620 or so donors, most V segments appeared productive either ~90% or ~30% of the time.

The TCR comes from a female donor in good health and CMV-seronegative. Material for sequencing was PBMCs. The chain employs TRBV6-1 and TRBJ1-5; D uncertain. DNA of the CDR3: TGTGCCAGCAGTGAGGCCTCCCCAAGCAATCAGCCCCAGCATTTT. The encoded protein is CASSEASPSNQPQHF.